The subject of this entry is one T cell receptor (beta chain). Clones were read by immunoSEQ multiplex PCR, and TCRdb kept only the in-frame ones, dropping some. The table records about 200,000 clones, approximately 80% of them present only once. This sample was taken from a study of blood T cell repertoires in COVID-19. Study details: PBMCs, B-cell-depleted T cells, or T cells provided the cDNA or gDNA that made up the material.

V lost 3 bases, J lost 4 bases, and 2 bases stayed unmatched. From germline, CDR1 is KGHSH and CDR2 LQKENI. The CDR3 extends over 15 amino acids. The sequence derives from a human donor in a cohort sampled during active COVID-19. The sequencing input was peripheral blood. V usage is TRBV18 and J usage is TRBJ2-2; TRBD1 aligns across 10 bases. CDR3 sequence reads: CASSPGTGATGELFF. Here the CDR3 DNA reads TGTGCCAGCTCACCCGGGACAGGGGCCACCGGGGAGCTGTTTTTT.